The text below deals with one TCR beta chain. The data are from a study of preoperative IRX-2 immunotherapy in early breast cancer. The treatment was: preoperative locoregional IRX-2 cytokine immunotherapy. Samples came from a phase Ib trial of preoperative locoregional IRX-2 cytokine immunotherapy. Clones were read by immunoSEQ multiplex PCR, and TCRdb kept only the in-frame ones, dropping some. The sample lists around 95,000 clones, 70% to 90% occurring once. V gave up 5 bases and J gave up 0 bases, with 8 bases separating them. The CDR3 spans 14 residues. Germline assignment: CDR1 LNHNV and CDR2 YYDKDF (reference sequence).

The sample consisted of tumor tissue, taken after IRX-2 immunotherapy. The chain recombines TRBV15 with TRBJ2-1; D unresolved. The sequence was obtained from a human donor with breast cancer. This chain's CDR3 is CATSGRSSYNEQFF. Written as DNA, the CDR3 is TGTGCCACCAGCGGTCGGAGCTCCTACAATGAGCAGTTCTTC.